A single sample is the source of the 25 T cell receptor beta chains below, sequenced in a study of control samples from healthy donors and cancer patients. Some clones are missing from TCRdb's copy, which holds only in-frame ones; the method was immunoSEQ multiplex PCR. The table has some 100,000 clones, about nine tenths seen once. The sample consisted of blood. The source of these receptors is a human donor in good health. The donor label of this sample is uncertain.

CDR3 region: CASSLGSLAKNIQYF. CDR3 sequence (DNA): TGTGCCAGCAGTTTGGGCAGCCTAGCCAAAAACATTCAGTACTTC. The chain joins TRBV28 to TRBJ2-4, with D uncertain. Germline V CDR1 and CDR2: MDHEN, SYDVKM. This CDR3 comprises 15 residues. V dropped 3 bases and J dropped 0 bases, with 9 bases sitting between them.

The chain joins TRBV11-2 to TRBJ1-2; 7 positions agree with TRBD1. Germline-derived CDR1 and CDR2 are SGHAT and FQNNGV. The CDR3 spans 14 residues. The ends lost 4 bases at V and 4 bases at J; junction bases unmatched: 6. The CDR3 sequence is CASSSRTGTYGYTF. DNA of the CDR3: TGTGCCAGCAGCTCAAGGACAGGAACCTATGGCTACACCTTC.

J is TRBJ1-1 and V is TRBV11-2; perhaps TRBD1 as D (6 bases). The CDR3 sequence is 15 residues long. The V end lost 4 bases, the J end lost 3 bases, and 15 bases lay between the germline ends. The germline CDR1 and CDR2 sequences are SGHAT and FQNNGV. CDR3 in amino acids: CASSYDRKSYTEAFF. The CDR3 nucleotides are TGTGCCAGCAGCTATGACAGGAAAAGCTACACTGAAGCTTTCTTT.

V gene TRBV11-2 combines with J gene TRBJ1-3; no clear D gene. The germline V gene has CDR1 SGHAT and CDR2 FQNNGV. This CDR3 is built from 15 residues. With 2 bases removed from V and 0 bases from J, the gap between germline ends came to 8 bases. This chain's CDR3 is CASSLLQASGNTIYF. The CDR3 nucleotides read TGTGCCAGCAGCTTACTCCAGGCCTCTGGAAACACCATATATTTT.

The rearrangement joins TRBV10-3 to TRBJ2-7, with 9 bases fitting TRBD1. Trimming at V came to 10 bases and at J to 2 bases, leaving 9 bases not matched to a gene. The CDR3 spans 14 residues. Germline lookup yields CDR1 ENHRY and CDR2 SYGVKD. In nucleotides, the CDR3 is TGTGCCACAAAAACAGGGGGCTCCCCCTACGAGCAGTACTTC. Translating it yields CATKTGGSPYEQYF.

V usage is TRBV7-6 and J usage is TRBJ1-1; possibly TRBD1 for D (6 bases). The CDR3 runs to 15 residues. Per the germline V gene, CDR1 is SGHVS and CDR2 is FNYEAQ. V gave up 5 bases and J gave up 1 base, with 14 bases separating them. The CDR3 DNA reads TGTGCCAGCAGCCCGAACAGGGTGGGGAACACTGAAGCTTTCTTT. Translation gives CASSPNRVGNTEAFF.

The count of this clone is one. This CDR3 reads CASSEGGNPSNQPQHF. CDR3 nucleotide sequence: TGTGCCAGCAGTGAAGGGGGGAACCCTAGCAATCAGCCCCAGCATTTT. The chain joins TRBV25-1 to TRBJ1-5, with a weak D call TRBD1 (5 bases). V shed 2 bases and J shed 0 bases, with 11 bases lying between them. Germline values: CDR1 MGHDK, CDR2 SYGVNS. The CDR3 is 16 amino acids.

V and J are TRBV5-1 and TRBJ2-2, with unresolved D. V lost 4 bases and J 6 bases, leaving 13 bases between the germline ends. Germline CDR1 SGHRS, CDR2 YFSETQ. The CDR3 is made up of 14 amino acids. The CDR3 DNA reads TGCGCCAGCAGCCCGATGATGTGGGCCGGGGAGCTGTTTTTT. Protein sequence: CASSPMMWAGELFF.

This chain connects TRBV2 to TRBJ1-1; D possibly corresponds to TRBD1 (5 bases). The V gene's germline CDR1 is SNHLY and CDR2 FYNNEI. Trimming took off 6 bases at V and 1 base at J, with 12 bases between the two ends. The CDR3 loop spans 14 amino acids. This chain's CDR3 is CASRVDRPNTEAFF. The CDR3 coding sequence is TGTGCCAGCAGGGTAGACAGACCGAACACTGAAGCTTTCTTT.

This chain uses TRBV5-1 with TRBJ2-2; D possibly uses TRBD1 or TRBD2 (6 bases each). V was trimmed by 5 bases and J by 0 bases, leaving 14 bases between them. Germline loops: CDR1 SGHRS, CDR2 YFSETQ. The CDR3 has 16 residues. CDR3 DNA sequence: TGCGCCAGCAGAGGGGGGAGCGGAACGAACACCGGGGAGCTGTTTTTT. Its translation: CASRGGSGTNTGELFF. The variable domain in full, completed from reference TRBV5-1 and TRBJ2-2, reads KAGVTQTPRYLIKTRGQQVTLSCSPISGHRSVSWYQQTPGQGLQFLFEYFSETQRNKGNFPGRFSGRQFSNSRSEMNVSTLELGDSALYLCASRGGSGTNTGELFFGEGSRLTVL.

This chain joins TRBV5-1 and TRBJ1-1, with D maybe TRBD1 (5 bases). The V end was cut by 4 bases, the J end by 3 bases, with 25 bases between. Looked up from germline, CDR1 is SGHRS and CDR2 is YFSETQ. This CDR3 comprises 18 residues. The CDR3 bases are TGCGCCAGCAGCCCACAGGAGGCCTCCAGACTGGGACACACTGAAGCTTTCTTT. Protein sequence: CASSPQEASRLGHTEAFF.

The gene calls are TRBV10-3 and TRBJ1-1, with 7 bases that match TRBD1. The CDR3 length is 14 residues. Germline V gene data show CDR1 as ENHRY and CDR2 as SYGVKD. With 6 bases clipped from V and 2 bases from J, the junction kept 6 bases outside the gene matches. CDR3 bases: TGTGCCATCAGCCAAGACAGGGTAAACACTGAAGCTTTCTTT. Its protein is CAISQDRVNTEAFF.

The CDR3 sequence: CASSLPAGGLGGELFF. CDR3 sequence (DNA): TGTGCCAGCAGCTTACCCGCAGGGGGCCTGGGCGGGGAGCTGTTTTTT. The chain couples TRBV7-6 to TRBJ2-2, with 8 positions matching TRBD1. With 2 bases clipped from V and 7 bases from J, the junction kept 9 bases outside the gene matches. There are 16 residues in the CDR3. Germline CDR1 is SGHVS and CDR2 is FNYEAQ.

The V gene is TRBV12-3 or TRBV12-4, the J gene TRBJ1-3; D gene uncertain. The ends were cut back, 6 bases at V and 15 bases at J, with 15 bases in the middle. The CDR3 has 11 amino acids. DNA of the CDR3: TGTGCCAGCAGCCTGAGTGGCTCGGGATATTTT. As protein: CASSLSGSGYF.

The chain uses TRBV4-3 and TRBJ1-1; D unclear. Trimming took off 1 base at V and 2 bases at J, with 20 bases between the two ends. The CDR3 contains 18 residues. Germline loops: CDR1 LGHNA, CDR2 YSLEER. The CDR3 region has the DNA TGCGCCAGCAGCCAAGTCGGTCATTTTGGGGTACCTAACACTGAAGCTTTCTTT. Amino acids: CASSQVGHFGVPNTEAFF.

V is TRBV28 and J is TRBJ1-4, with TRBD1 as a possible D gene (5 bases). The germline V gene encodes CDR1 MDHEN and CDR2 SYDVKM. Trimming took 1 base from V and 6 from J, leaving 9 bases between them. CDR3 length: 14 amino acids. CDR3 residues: CASSLSGYDEKLFF. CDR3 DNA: TGTGCCAGCAGTTTATCAGGGTACGATGAAAAACTGTTTTTT.

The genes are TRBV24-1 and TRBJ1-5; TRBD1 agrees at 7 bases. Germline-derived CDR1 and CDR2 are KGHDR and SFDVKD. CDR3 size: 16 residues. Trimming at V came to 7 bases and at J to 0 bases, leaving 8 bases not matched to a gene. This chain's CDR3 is CATSDRDSYSNQPQHF. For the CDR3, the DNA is TGTGCCACCAGCGATAGGGACAGTTATAGCAATCAGCCCCAGCATTTT.

Here the CDR3 reads CASSYSGREVAFF. The CDR3 DNA is TGTGCCAGCAGTTACTCGGGGCGAGAGGTAGCTTTCTTT. The genes are TRBV6-6 and TRBJ1-1; possible D gene TRBD1, 5 bases. The V gene lost 0 bases and the J gene lost 10 bases, with 12 bases spanning the gap. The germline V gene has CDR1 MNHNY and CDR2 SVGAGI (reference sequence). The CDR3 length is 13 residues.

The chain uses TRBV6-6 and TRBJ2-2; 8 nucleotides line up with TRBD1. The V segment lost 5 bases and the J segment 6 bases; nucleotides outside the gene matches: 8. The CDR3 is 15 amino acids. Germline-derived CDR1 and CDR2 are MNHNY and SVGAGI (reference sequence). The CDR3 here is CASSPTDRGPGELFF. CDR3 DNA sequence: TGTGCCAGCAGTCCTACCGACAGGGGTCCCGGGGAGCTGTTTTTT.

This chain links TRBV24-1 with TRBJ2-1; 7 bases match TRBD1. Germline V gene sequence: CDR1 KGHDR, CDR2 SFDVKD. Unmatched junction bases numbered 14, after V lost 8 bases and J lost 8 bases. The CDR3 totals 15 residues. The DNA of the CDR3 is TGTGCCACCACCCCGGGGACAGCCCAAAGTCATGAGCAGTTCTTC. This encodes CATTPGTAQSHEQFF.

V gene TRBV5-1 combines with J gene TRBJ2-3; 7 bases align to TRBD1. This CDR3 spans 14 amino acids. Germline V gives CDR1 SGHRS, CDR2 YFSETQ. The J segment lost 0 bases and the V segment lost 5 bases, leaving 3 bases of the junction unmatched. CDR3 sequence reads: CASRGQTSTDTQYF. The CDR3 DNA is TGCGCCAGCAGGGGACAGACTAGCACAGATACGCAGTATTTT. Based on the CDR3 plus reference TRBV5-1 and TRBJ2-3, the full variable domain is KAGVTQTPRYLIKTRGQQVTLSCSPISGHRSVSWYQQTPGQGLQFLFEYFSETQRNKGNFPGRFSGRQFSNSRSEMNVSTLELGDSALYLCASRGQTSTDTQYFGPGTRLTVL.

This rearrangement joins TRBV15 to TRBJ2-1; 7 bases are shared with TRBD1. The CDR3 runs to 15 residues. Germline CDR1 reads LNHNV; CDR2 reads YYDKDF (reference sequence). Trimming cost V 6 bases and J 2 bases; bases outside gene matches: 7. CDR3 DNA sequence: TGTGCCACCAGTCCGGGACAGCAAACCTACAATGAGCAGTTCTTC. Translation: CATSPGQQTYNEQFF.

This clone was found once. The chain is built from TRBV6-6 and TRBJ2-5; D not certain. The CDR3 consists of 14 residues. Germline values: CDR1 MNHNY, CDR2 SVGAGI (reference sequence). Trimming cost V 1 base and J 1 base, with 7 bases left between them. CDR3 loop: CASSYFSAQETQYF. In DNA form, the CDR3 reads TGTGCCAGCAGTTACTTCAGCGCCCAAGAGACCCAGTACTTC.

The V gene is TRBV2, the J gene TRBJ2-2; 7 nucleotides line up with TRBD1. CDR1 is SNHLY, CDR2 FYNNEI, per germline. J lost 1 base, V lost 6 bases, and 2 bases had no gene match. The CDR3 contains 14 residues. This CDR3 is CASRRQGNTGELFF. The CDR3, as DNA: TGTGCCAGCAGGCGACAGGGGAACACCGGGGAGCTGTTTTTT.

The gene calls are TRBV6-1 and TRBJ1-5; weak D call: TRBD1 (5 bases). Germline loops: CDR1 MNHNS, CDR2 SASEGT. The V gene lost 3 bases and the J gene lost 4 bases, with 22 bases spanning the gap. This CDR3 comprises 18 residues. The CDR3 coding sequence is TGTGCCAGCAGTGAGGGCAGGGCAGTCTTCCTGGGTAATCAGCCCCAGCATTTT. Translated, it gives CASSEGRAVFLGNQPQHF.